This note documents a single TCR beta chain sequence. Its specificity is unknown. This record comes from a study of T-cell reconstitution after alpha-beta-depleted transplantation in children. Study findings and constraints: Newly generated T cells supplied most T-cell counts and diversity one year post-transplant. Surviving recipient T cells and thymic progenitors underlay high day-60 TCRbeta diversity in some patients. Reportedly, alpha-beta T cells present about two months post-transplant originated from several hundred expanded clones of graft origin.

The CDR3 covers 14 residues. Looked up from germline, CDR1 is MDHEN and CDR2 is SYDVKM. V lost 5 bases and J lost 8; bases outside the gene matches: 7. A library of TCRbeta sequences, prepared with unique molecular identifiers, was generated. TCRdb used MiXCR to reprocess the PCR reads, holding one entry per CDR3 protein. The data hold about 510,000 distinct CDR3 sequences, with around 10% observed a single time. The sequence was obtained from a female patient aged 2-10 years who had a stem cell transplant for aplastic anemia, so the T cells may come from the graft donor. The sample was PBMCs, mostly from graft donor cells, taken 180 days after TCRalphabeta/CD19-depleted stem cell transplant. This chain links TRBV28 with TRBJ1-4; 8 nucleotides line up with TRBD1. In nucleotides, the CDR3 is TGTGCCAGCAGTAGACAGGGGCGTCGCGAAAAACTGTTTTTT. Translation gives CASSRQGRREKLFF. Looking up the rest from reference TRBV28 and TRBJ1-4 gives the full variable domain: DVKVTQSSRYLVKRTGEKVFLECVQDMDHENMFWYRQDPGLGLRLIYFSYDVKMKEKGDIPEGYSVSREKKERFSLILESASTNQTSMYLCASSRQGRREKLFFGSGTQLSVL.